One and the same sample provided the 5 T cell receptor beta chains below, sequenced in a study of PD-1 blockade in classical Hodgkin lymphoma. Libraries were prepared by immunoSEQ multiplex PCR; TCRdb keeps only in-frame clonotypes and omits some of them. Of roughly 32,000 clones in the sample, 90% to 95% were seen once. Time point in this sample: newly diagnosed, previously untreated cHL patient sample. The sample comprised peripheral blood mononuclear cells (PBMCs). The receptors here all came from a human donor with classical Hodgkin lymphoma.

V usage is TRBV12-5 and J usage is TRBJ2-1; no reliable D call. Deletions cut 3 bases from V and 0 bases from J, with 0 bases between. The CDR3 totals 12 residues. Germline assignment: CDR1 LGHNT and CDR2 FRNRAP. This CDR3 reads CASGFSYNEQFF. The CDR3, as DNA: TGTGCTAGTGGTTTCTCCTACAATGAGCAGTTCTTC.

V is TRBV6-5 and J is TRBJ1-2; D is possibly TRBD1 (6 bases). CDR3 length: 16 amino acids. Germline V lookup: CDR1 MNHEY, CDR2 SVGAGI. V was pared by 4 bases and J by 4 bases, with 19 bases between. CDR3 protein: CASSSLGGQRGYGYTF. CDR3 nucleotide sequence: TGTGCCAGCAGTTCCCTAGGGGGGCAGAGGGGCTATGGCTACACCTTC.

The V call is TRBV6-1, the J call TRBJ2-1, with 12 bases that match TRBD2. V dropped 2 bases and J dropped 9; count of bases not matched to a gene: 5. CDR1 is MNHNS, CDR2 SASEGT, per germline. The CDR3 has 15 amino acids. In nucleotides, the CDR3 is TGTGCCAGCAGTGAACGTCGACTAGCGGGAGCTGAGCAGTTCTTC. Translation gives CASSERRLAGAEQFF.

Only one count was recorded for this clone. V usage is TRBV4-3 and J usage is TRBJ1-3, with 10 positions matching TRBD1. Germline V gene lookup returns CDR1 LGHNA and CDR2 YSLEER. Trimming removed 4 bases from V and 1 base from J; junction bases left unmatched: 4. The CDR3 is made up of 16 amino acids. The CDR3 sequence: CASSPGTGESGNTIYF. The CDR3 coding sequence is TGCGCCAGCAGCCCCGGGACAGGGGAGTCTGGAAACACCATATATTTT.

The genes are TRBV6-1 and TRBJ1-3; possibly TRBD1 for D (6 bases). In germline, CDR1 is MNHNS, CDR2 SASEGT. Trimming removed 1 base at V and 3 bases at J, with 10 bases between. CDR3 length equals 15 residues. The CDR3 sequence is CASSEDRVSGNTIYF. CDR3 nucleotide sequence: TGTGCCAGCAGTGAAGACAGGGTTAGTGGAAACACCATATATTTT.